The source of this T cell receptor beta chain is a study of regulatory T cells. Study conclusions and caveats: Skewed V and J usage and few unique V-J pairs marked patient repertoires, most in Tregs. In CD3G-deficient patients, conventional CD4+ T cells were enriched for hydrophobic CDR3 residues at positions 6 and 7.

The primer mix had 52 TRBV and 13 TRBJ primers. Assay used: immunoSEQ multiplex PCR; TCRdb lists only in-frame clones, some missing. This table has about 35,000 clones, about 89% appearing once. Germline V gives CDR1 SGHRS, CDR2 YFSETQ. This CDR3 region has 13 residues. V was trimmed by 7 bases and J by 5 bases, leaving 15 bases between them. As for this clone: Its specificity is unknown.

A couple of CD3G-deficient patients had more severe autoimmunity; all had some. Patients aged 2 to 39 years had fewer naive and more memory CD4+ and CD8+ T cells. CD4+ T cells were divided by sorting: CD25-high CD127-low Tregs, CD25-low CD127-high conventional cells. The clonotype was recovered from a person between 18 and 35 years old with CD3G deficiency. The chain is built from TRBV5-1 and TRBJ1-1; D ambiguous. The material sequenced was conventional CD4+ T cells sorted from blood. This CDR3 is CASQWRVGTEAFF. The CDR3, as DNA: TGCGCCAGCCAGTGGAGGGTGGGTACTGAAGCTTTCTTT.